The 17 T cell receptor beta chains below were found in one sample sequenced in a study of blood T cell repertoires in COVID-19. Libraries were prepared by immunoSEQ multiplex PCR; TCRdb keeps only in-frame clonotypes and omits some of them. The repertoire holds 150,000 to 200,000 clones, 65% to 85% seen once, with about 7% in the top ten. Sequenced input: peripheral blood. The source is a woman between 40 and 50 years old with COVID-19, enrolled during active disease.

The chain recombines TRBV19 with TRBJ1-1, with D tentatively TRBD1 (5 bases). Germline V gene sequence: CDR1 LNHDA, CDR2 SQIVND (reference sequence). The CDR3 extends over 16 amino acids. Trimming took 6 bases from V and 0 from J, leaving 17 bases between them. The CDR3 spells CASSLPKTDMNTEAFF. The CDR3 nucleotides read TGTGCCAGTAGCCTCCCGAAGACGGACATGAACACTGAAGCTTTCTTT.

The chain couples TRBV7-3 to TRBJ2-7; 9 bases align to TRBD2. In germline, CDR1 is SGHTA, CDR2 FQGTGA. Trimming took 2 bases from V and 7 from J; bases not matched to a gene: 9. The CDR3 has 15 amino acids. CDR3 sequence (DNA): TGTGCCAGCAGCTTAGGTCTAGCGGGAACACGTGAGCAGTACTTC. The encoded protein is CASSLGLAGTREQYF. The whole variable domain, filled in from reference TRBV7-3 and TRBJ2-7, reads GAGVSQTPSNKVTEKGKYVELRCDPISGHTALYWYRQSLGQGPEFLIYFQGTGAADDSGLPNDRFFAVRPEGSVSTLKIQRTERGDSAVYLCASSLGLAGTREQYFGPGTRLTVT.

This chain joins TRBV6-5 and TRBJ1-5; possible D gene TRBD1, 5 bases. Germline CDR1 and CDR2: MNHEY and SVGAGI. V was pared by 8 bases and J by 4 bases, with 18 bases between. The CDR3 covers 15 residues. CDR3: CASGLNDRLNQPQHF. CDR3 coding DNA: TGTGCCAGCGGCCTGAATGACAGACTGAATCAGCCCCAGCATTTT.

This chain joins TRBV27 and TRBJ2-7, with 7 bases that match TRBD2. Germline-derived CDR1 and CDR2 are MNHEY and SMNVEV (reference sequence). J gave up 0 bases and V 4 bases, and 6 bases lay outside the gene matches. CDR3 length: 15 residues. The CDR3 is CASSSLADGSYEQYF. CDR3 bases: TGTGCCAGCAGTTCCCTAGCGGATGGCTCCTACGAGCAGTACTTC.

In DNA form, the CDR3 reads TGTGCCAGCAGCTTATATACTGGGGGCAATAGCAATCAGCCCCAGCATTTT. Translating gives CASSLYTGGNSNQPQHF. V gene TRBV5-5 combines with J gene TRBJ1-5; perhaps TRBD1 as D (6 bases). This CDR3 is built from 17 residues. Looked up from germline, CDR1 is SGHKS and CDR2 is YYEKEE (reference sequence). Trimming removed 2 bases at V and 0 bases at J, with 15 bases between.

The count of this clone is one. The CDR3: CASSEDRGQYETQYF. The CDR3 bases are TGTGCCAGCAGTGAAGACAGGGGGCAGTATGAGACCCAGTACTTC. This rearrangement joins TRBV2 to TRBJ2-5; 9 nucleotides line up with TRBD1. Looked up from germline, CDR1 is SNHLY and CDR2 is FYNNEI. The CDR3 runs 15 residues. Losses at the gene ends were 1 base for V and 5 bases for J; bases not matched to a gene: 5.

The chain joins TRBV7-8 to TRBJ2-1, with TRBD2 identical over 13 bases. Germline assignment: CDR1 SGHVS and CDR2 FQNEAQ. The CDR3 totals 16 residues. Trimming at V came to 5 bases and at J to 9 bases, leaving 10 bases not matched to a gene. CDR3 residues: CASSRIWTSGSGEQFF. The CDR3 region has the DNA TGTGCCAGCAGCCGGATTTGGACTAGCGGGAGCGGTGAGCAGTTCTTC.

The V and J genes are TRBV19 and TRBJ2-3, with TRBD2 matching 12 bases. This CDR3 spans 15 amino acids. The J segment lost 6 bases and the V segment lost 6 bases, leaving 7 bases of the junction unmatched. Germline V gives CDR1 LNHDA, CDR2 SQIVND (reference sequence). The CDR3 loop reads CASSPTSGRLDTQYF. CDR3 in DNA: TGTGCCAGTAGCCCTACTAGCGGGAGGTTGGATACGCAGTATTTT.

The chain combines TRBV15 with TRBJ2-2; D remains ambiguous. The CDR3 sequence is 14 residues long. In germline, CDR1 is LNHNV, CDR2 YYDKDF (reference sequence). V shed 8 bases and J shed 4 bases, with 14 bases lying between them. Here the CDR3 DNA reads TGTGCCACCTCCGTGAACAGCTTCACCGGGGAGCTGTTTTTT. Its translation is CATSVNSFTGELFF.

V is TRBV2 and J is TRBJ1-5, with a possible D match to TRBD1 (5 bases). Trimming removed 8 bases from V and 3 bases from J, with 14 bases in between. This CDR3 has 14 residues. CDR1 and CDR2 from the germline V gene are SNHLY and FYNNEI. CDR3 DNA sequence: TGTGCCAGCTCCGGACACCCGATCAATCAGCCCCAGCATTTT. This encodes CASSGHPINQPQHF. Full variable domain (outside the CDR3, taken from reference TRBV2 and TRBJ1-5): EPEVTQTPSHQVTQMGQEVILRCVPISNHLYFYWYRQILGQKVEFLVSFYNNEISEKSEIFDDQFSVERPDGSNFTLKIRSTKLEDSAMYFCASSGHPINQPQHFGDGTRLSIL.

This clone has only one observation. V gene TRBV18 combines with J gene TRBJ1-2; no reliable D call. The CDR3 is 11 residues long. Trimming took off 6 bases at V and 6 bases at J, with 8 bases between the two ends. Germline V gene data show CDR1 as KGHSH and CDR2 as LQKENI. The CDR3 loop is CASSPMDGYTF. The CDR3 DNA follows: TGTGCCAGCTCCCCTATGGATGGCTACACCTTC. The whole variable domain, filled in from reference TRBV18 and TRBJ1-2, reads NAGVMQNPRHLVRRRGQEARLRCSPMKGHSHVYWYRQLPEEGLKFMVYLQKENIIDESGMPKERFSAEFPKEGPSILRIQQVVRGDSAAYFCASSPMDGYTFGSGTRLTVV.

The chain links TRBV5-1 to TRBJ1-5, with D possibly being TRBD1 (5 bases). V dropped 7 bases and J dropped 3 bases, with 14 bases sitting between them. This CDR3 has 14 amino acids. The germline gives CDR1 SGHRS, CDR2 YFSETQ. CDR3 nucleotide sequence: TGCGCCAGCTGCCACCAACAGGTCAATCAGCCCCAGCATTTT. This translates into CASCHQQVNQPQHF.

This chain connects TRBV19 to TRBJ1-2; D ambiguous. Trimming shortened V by 5 bases and J by 4 bases, and 8 bases separated the two germline ends. The CDR3 has 12 residues. Germline V CDR1 and CDR2: LNHDA, SQIVND (reference sequence). The CDR3 nucleotides are TGTGCCAGTAGTGCGTACAGCTATGGCTACACCTTC. Amino acid sequence: CASSAYSYGYTF.

This chain connects TRBV5-1 to TRBJ2-1, with TRBD1 identical over 7 bases. Germline CDR1 reads SGHRS; CDR2 reads YFSETQ. The CDR3 is 13 amino acids. V was clipped by 0 bases and J by 8 bases; unmatched bases: 2. The DNA of the CDR3 is TGCGCCAGCAGCTTGGGACAGGGTGATGAGCAGTTCTTC. Translating it yields CASSLGQGDEQFF.

The rearrangement uses TRBV24-1 and TRBJ1-2; 7 nucleotides line up with TRBD1. In germline, CDR1 is KGHDR, CDR2 SFDVKD. V lost 4 bases, J lost 4 bases, and 2 bases stayed unmatched. This CDR3 has 13 amino acids. DNA of the CDR3: TGTGCCACCAGTGAGCAGGGGGGCTATGGCTACACCTTC. Translating it yields CATSEQGGYGYTF.

The V gene is TRBV2, the J gene TRBJ2-7, with 11 bases matching TRBD1. V dropped 10 bases and J dropped 2; count of bases not matched to a gene: 13. CDR1 and CDR2 from the germline V gene are SNHLY and FYNNEI. This CDR3 is 16 amino acids long. The CDR3 DNA sequence: TGTGCCATTCCCCCGCCGGGACAGGGGGATACCTACGAGCAGTACTTC. Residues: CAIPPPGQGDTYEQYF.

The rearrangement uses TRBV9 and TRBJ2-4, with no clear D. Trimming removed 0 bases from V and 0 bases from J, with 13 bases in between. This CDR3 has 17 amino acids. Looked up from germline, CDR1 is SGDLS and CDR2 is YYNGEE. Written as DNA, the CDR3 is TGTGCCAGCAGCGTAGCCCAGGTCACTGCAGCCAAAAACATTCAGTACTTC. The encoded protein is CASSVAQVTAAKNIQYF.